The rows below give T cell receptor beta chains drawn from one sample of a study of T-cell reconstitution after alpha-beta-depleted transplantation in children. TCRdb re-called the PCR reads with MiXCR, one entry per CDR3 protein. The sample shows some 640,000 distinct CDR3 sequences, 16% of them seen only once. Sequenced material: PBMCs from the stem cell graft donor, taken from the stem cell graft. All receptors come from a human donor who donated a stem cell graft to a child with acute myeloid leukemia. Each CDR3 is given with its conserved first and last residue. Each record gives: CDR3 length, D gene, J gene, V gene, clone size, CDR3 protein, CDR3 DNA. A D gene is named only where the DNA matches it firmly. Size is omitted from some rows. Given values are once, few, many or a class for expanded clones.

>13|TRBD1|TRBJ2-7|TRBV6-2/TRBV6-3|many
CASSIGTAYEQYF
TGTGCCAGCTCTATAGGGACAGCCTACGAGCAGTACTTC
>14|.|TRBJ1-2|TRBV7-8|.
CASSLASSDYGYTF
TGTGCCAGCAGCTTAGCTTCCTCGGACTATGGCTACACCTTC
>12|.|TRBJ2-4|TRBV6-6|few
CASSDMADIQYF
TGTGCCAGCAGTGACATGGCGGACATTCAGTACTTC
>14|.|TRBJ2-3|TRBV3-1|.
CASSQVRGTDTQYF
TGTGCCAGCAGCCAAGTGAGGGGCACAGATACGCAGTATTTT
>16|.|TRBJ1-1|TRBV6-1|many
CASSEITGGYHTEAFF
TGTGCCAGCAGTGAAATTACCGGGGGCTATCATACTGAAGCTTTCTTT
>15|TRBD2|TRBJ2-5|TRBV20-1|.
CSGEPPGGGQETQYF
TGCAGTGGGGAACCACCGGGGGGTGGACAAGAGACCCAGTACTTC
>19|TRBD1|TRBJ2-1|TRBV10-3|many
CAISDTFEARGREYNEQFF
TGTGCCATCAGTGACACCTTTGAGGCGAGGGGGCGCGAATACAATGAGCAGTTCTTC
>14|.|TRBJ2-3|TRBV15|few
CATSLDGTTDTQYF
TGTGCCACCAGCCTGGACGGCACCACAGATACGCAGTATTTT
>14|.|TRBJ2-2|TRBV7-2|.
CASSINRNTGELFF
TGTGCCAGCAGCATAAACCGGAACACCGGGGAGCTGTTTTTT
>13|TRBD1|TRBJ2-4|TRBV10-3|few
CAISGDSKNIQYF
TGTGCCATCAGCGGGGACAGTAAGAACATTCAGTACTTC
>12|TRBD1|TRBJ1-4|TRBV29-1|many
CSVGTGGEKLFF
TGCAGCGTCGGGACAGGAGGTGAAAAACTGTTTTTT
>13|TRBD1|TRBJ2-7|TRBV18|few
CASSRTGTDEQYF
TGTGCCAGCTCAAGGACAGGAACGGACGAGCAGTACTTC
>13|.|TRBJ2-1|TRBV30|.
CAWSVGGPNEQFF
TGTGCCTGGAGTGTGGGGGGGCCCAATGAGCAGTTCTTC
>19|TRBD1|TRBJ1-6|TRBV11-2|few
CASSLSRDRGGTYNSPLHF
TGTGCCAGCAGCTTAAGCCGGGACAGGGGAGGTACCTATAATTCACCCCTCCACTTT
>11|.|TRBJ2-1|TRBV13|once
CASSPTGEQFF
TGTGCCAGCAGCCCCACCGGTGAGCAGTTCTTC
>14|.|TRBJ2-2|TRBV7-9|many
CASSLNPNTGELFF
TGTGCCAGCAGCTTAAACCCGAACACCGGGGAGCTGTTTTTT
>15|.|TRBJ2-5|TRBV7-9|.
CASTPQLMVRETQYF
TGTGCCAGCACCCCCCAGCTCATGGTGAGAGAGACCCAGTACTTC
>14|.|TRBJ2-2|TRBV6-5|many
CASSYPSNTGELFF
TGTGCCAGCAGTTACCCCTCGAACACCGGGGAGCTGTTTTTT
>12|.|TRBJ1-1|TRBV29-1|.
CSVTWAGTEAFF
TGCAGCGTTACCTGGGCGGGGACTGAAGCTTTCTTT
>15|TRBD2|TRBJ2-5|TRBV7-2|few
CASSLSGGGWETQYF
TGTGCCAGCAGCTTATCGGGGGGAGGTTGGGAGACCCAGTACTTC
>16|TRBD1|TRBJ2-7|TRBV5-4|few
CASSWPTGDRDSEQYF
TGTGCCAGCAGTTGGCCAACTGGGGACAGGGATTCCGAGCAGTACTTC
>14|.|TRBJ1-1|TRBV5-1|many
CASSLDGGVTEAFF
TGCGCCAGCAGCTTGGATGGGGGCGTCACTGAAGCTTTCTTT
>17|.|TRBJ2-7|TRBV20-1|few
CCARDPGRTPNTYEQYF
TGCTGTGCTAGAGACCCAGGACGCACCCCAAACACCTACGAGCAGTACTTC
>10|.|TRBJ1-2|TRBV20-1|many
CSAESLGYTF
TGCAGTGCAGAGAGCCTCGGCTACACCTTC
>19|.|TRBJ2-6|TRBV5-6|many
CASSLLGSTIHSGANVLTF
TGTGCCAGCAGCTTGTTGGGGTCTACAATACACTCTGGGGCCAACGTCCTGACTTTC
>16|TRBD2|TRBJ2-1|TRBV15|.
CATSRLGGGDRDEQFF
TGTGCCACCAGCAGACTGGGCGGGGGGGATAGAGATGAGCAGTTCTTC
>11|.|TRBJ2-4|TRBV30|.
CAQGGQNIQYF
TGTGCTCAGGGAGGTCAAAACATTCAGTACTTC
>13|.|TRBJ1-1|TRBV20-1|.
CSAVGPARFEAFF
TGCAGTGCTGTCGGGCCTGCCCGATTTGAAGCTTTCTTT
>13|.|TRBJ2-3|TRBV20-1|.
CSAKMLGTDTQYF
TGCAGTGCTAAAATGCTTGGCACAGATACGCAGTATTTT